The next 9 T cell receptor beta chains were all read from a single sample in a study of blood T cells in healthy people across ages. The second PCR ran roughly 7 to 12 cycles with a sample-barcoded 5' primer and J-beta primers. TCRdb re-analysed the 5' RACE reads in MiXCR, keeping a single row per CDR3 protein. Of hundreds of thousands of distinct CDR3 sequences listed, approximately 53% are singletons. The material sequenced was blood. All receptors derive from a man aged 35-49 years in good health.

V is TRBV2 and J is TRBJ1-2; D remains unclear. V lost 2 bases, J lost 4 bases, and 17 bases lay in between. Germline V gives CDR1 SNHLY, CDR2 FYNNEI. This CDR3 is 16 amino acids long. CDR3 DNA: TGTGCCAGCAGTGAATTTATATGGTTGGTTCCCTATGGCTACACCTTC. This gives the protein CASSEFIWLVPYGYTF. The complete variable domain, with remaining parts taken from reference TRBV2 and TRBJ1-2, reads EPEVTQTPSHQVTQMGQEVILRCVPISNHLYFYWYRQILGQKVEFLVSFYNNEISEKSEIFDDQFSVERPDGSNFTLKIRSTKLEDSAMYFCASSEFIWLVPYGYTFGSGTRLTVV.

The chain is built from TRBV12-3 or TRBV12-4 and TRBJ2-3; 8 bases fit TRBD1. CDR3 length: 16 residues. V gave up 5 bases and J gave up 3 bases; unmatched junction bases: 10. CDR3 protein: CASSEIADRVTDTQYF. CDR3 DNA sequence: TGTGCCAGCAGTGAGATAGCGGACAGGGTGACAGATACGCAGTATTTT.

V gene TRBV20-1 combines with J gene TRBJ2-5; D is possibly TRBD2 (6 bases). The CDR3 spans 13 residues. V was pared by 4 bases and J by 7 bases, with 16 bases between. CDR1 and CDR2 (germline): DFQATT, SNEGSKA (reference sequence). CDR3 residues: CSATGLQAGTQYF. CDR3 nucleotide sequence: TGCAGTGCTACGGGACTCCAGGCTGGGACCCAGTACTTC.

This clonotype has just a few counts. This sequence joins TRBV7-2 and TRBJ2-5; D possibly matches TRBD1 or TRBD2 (5 bases each). The length of the CDR3 is 15 residues. Germline V lookup: CDR1 SGHTA, CDR2 FQGNSA. V lost 5 bases, J lost 3 bases, and 16 bases lay in between. The CDR3 DNA reads as TGTGCCAGCAGCGGTCGGACCCGAGGGGAAGAGACCCAGTACTTC. Translation: CASSGRTRGEETQYF.

CDR3 sequence reads: CASSPTSGLRPETQYF. CDR3 nucleotides: TGTGCCAGCAGCCCTACTAGCGGGCTTCGCCCCGAGACCCAGTACTTC. The rearrangement links TRBV7-9 to TRBJ2-7; 9 bases map to TRBD2. Judging by the DNA end, TRBJ2-5 fits better; the J call may be wrong. This CDR3 has 16 amino acids. Germline assignment: CDR1 SEHNR and CDR2 FQNEAQ (reference sequence).

This clonotype was picked up a small number of times. The chain joins TRBV9 to TRBJ2-6; 7 positions match TRBD1. CDR3 length: 16 amino acids. J gave up 4 bases and V 4 bases, and 8 bases lay outside the gene matches. Germline values: CDR1 SGDLS, CDR2 YYNGEE. The CDR3 reads CASSLRTGAGANVLTF. In DNA form, the CDR3 reads TGTGCCAGCAGCTTAAGAACAGGGGCCGGGGCCAACGTCCTGACTTTC.

The V gene is TRBV9, the J gene TRBJ2-7; D not certain. The J call may be mistaken, given a closer DNA end match to TRBJ2-5. Germline V gene lookup returns CDR1 SGDLS and CDR2 YYNGEE. This CDR3 is 14 amino acids long. CDR3 residues: CASSVAPSRETQYF. The CDR3 DNA follows: TGTGCCAGCAGCGTAGCGCCCAGTCGGGAGACCCAGTACTTC.

Only a few counts were recorded for this clonotype. This sequence joins TRBV7-2 and TRBJ2-5; maybe TRBD2 (5 bases). The germline V gene encodes CDR1 SGHTA and CDR2 FQGNSA. V lost 3 bases and J 5 bases, leaving 13 bases between the germline ends. The CDR3 sequence is 14 residues long. CDR3 sequence: CASSFIEGMETQYF. The CDR3 DNA follows: TGTGCCAGCAGCTTTATCGAGGGTATGGAGACCCAGTACTTC.

The V and J genes are TRBV15 and TRBJ1-4; D gene ambiguous. The V end was cut by 11 bases, the J end by 10 bases, with 17 bases between. There are 12 residues in the CDR3. Per germline, CDR1 LNHNV and CDR2 YYDKDF (reference sequence). The CDR3 coding sequence is TGTGCCGACGGGAGGAGGGAAGGAAAACTGTTTTTT. This codes for CADGRREGKLFF.